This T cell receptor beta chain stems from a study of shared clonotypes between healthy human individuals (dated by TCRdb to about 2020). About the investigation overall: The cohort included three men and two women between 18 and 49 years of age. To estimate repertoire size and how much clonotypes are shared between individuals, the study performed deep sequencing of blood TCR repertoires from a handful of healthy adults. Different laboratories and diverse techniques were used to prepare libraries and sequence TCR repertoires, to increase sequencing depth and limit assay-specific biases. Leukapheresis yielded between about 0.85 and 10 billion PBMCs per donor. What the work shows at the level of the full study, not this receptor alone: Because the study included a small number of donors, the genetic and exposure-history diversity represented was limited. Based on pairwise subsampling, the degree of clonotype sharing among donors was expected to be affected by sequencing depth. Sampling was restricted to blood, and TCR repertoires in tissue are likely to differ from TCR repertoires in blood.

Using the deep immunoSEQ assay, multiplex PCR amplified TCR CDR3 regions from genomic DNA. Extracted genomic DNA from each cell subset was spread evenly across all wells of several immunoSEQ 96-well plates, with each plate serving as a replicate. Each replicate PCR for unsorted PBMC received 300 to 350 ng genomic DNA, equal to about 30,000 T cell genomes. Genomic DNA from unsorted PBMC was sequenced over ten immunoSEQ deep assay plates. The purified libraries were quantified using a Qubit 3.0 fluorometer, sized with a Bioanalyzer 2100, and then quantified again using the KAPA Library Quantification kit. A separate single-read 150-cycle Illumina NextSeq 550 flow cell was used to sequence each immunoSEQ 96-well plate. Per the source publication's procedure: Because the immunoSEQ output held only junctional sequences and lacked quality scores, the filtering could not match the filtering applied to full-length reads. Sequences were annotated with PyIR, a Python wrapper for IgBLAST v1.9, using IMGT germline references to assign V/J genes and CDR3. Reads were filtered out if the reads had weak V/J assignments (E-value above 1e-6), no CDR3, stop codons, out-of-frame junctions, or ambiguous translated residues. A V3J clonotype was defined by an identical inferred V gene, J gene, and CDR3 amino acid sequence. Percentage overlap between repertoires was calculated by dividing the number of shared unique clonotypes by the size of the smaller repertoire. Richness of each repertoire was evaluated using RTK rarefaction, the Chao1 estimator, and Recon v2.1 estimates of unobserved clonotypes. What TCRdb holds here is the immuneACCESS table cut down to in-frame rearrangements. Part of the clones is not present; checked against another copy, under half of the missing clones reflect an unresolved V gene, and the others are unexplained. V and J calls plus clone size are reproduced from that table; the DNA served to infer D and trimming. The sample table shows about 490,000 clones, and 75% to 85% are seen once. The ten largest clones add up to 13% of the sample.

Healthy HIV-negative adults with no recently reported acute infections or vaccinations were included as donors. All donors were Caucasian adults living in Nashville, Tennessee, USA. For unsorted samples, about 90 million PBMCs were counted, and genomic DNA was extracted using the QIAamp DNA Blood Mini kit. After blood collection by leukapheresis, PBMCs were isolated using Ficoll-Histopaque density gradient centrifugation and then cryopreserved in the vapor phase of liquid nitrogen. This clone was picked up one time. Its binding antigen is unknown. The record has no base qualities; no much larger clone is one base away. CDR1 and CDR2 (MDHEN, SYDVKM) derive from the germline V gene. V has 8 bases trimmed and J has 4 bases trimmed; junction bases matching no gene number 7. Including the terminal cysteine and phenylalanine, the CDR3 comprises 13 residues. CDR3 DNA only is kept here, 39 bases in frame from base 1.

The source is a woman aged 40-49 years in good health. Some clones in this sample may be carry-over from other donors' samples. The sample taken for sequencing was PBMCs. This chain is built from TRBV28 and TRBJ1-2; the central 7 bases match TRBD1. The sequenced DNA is TGTGCCAGCCTAACTGGGGACAGCTATGGCTACACCTTC. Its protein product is CASLTGDSYGYTF.